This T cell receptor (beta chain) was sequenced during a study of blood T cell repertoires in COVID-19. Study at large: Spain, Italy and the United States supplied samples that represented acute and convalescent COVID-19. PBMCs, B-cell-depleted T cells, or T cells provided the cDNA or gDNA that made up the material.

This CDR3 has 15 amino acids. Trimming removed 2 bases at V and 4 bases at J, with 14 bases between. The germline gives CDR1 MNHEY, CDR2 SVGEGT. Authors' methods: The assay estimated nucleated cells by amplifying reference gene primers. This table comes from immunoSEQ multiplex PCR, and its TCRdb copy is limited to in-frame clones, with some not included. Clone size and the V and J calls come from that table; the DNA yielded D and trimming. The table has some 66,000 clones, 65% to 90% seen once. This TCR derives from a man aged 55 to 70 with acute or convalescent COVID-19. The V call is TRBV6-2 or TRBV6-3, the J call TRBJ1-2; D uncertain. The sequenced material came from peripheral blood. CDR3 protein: CASSYNEGRIYGYTF. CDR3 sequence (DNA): TGTGCCAGCAGTTACAACGAGGGCAGGATCTATGGCTACACCTTC.